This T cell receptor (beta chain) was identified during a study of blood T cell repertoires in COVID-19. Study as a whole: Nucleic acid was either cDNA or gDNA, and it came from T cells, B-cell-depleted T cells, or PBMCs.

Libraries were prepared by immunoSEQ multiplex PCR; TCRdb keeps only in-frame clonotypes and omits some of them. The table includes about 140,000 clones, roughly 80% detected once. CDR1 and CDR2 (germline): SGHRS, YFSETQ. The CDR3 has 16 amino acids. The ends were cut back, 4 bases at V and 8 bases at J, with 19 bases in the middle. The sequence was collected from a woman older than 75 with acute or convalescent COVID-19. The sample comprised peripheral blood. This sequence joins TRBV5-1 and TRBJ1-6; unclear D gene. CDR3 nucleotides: TGCGCCAGCAGCGCGACCGGGAGATCTGGGGATTCACCCCTCCACTTT. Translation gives CASSATGRSGDSPLHF.